Below are 24 T cell receptor beta chains sequenced from a single sample in a study of OX40 agonist ivuxolimab in advanced cancers. Measured with immunoSEQ multiplex PCR; TCRdb has only the in-frame clones, and not every one. In the table there are around 84,000 clones, over 85% of which are singletons. The input for sequencing was CD4+ or CD8+ T cells sorted from blood, taken in a trial of the OX40 agonist ivuxolimab. The receptors were sampled from an adult with an advanced solid tumor such as melanoma, head and neck, liver or kidney cancer.

The CDR3 is CSVEGAGVNTEAFF. CDR3 DNA: TGCAGCGTTGAAGGGGCCGGGGTAAACACTGAAGCTTTCTTT. The chain recombines TRBV29-1 with TRBJ1-1; D is unclear. The germline V gene has CDR1 SQVTM and CDR2 ANQGSEA. V lost 1 base, J lost 2 bases, and 11 bases lay in between. The CDR3 runs to 14 residues.

This chain links TRBV5-1 with TRBJ1-4; 10 bases line up with TRBD1. Unmatched junction bases numbered 8, after V lost 7 bases and J lost 8 bases. The CDR3 extends over 14 amino acids. From germline, CDR1 is SGHRS and CDR2 YFSETQ. CDR3: CASGTGEWEEKLFF. The CDR3 nucleotides are TGCGCCAGCGGGACAGGGGAGTGGGAAGAAAAACTGTTTTTT. Combining the CDR3 with reference TRBV5-1 and TRBJ1-4 gives the whole variable domain KAGVTQTPRYLIKTRGQQVTLSCSPISGHRSVSWYQQTPGQGLQFLFEYFSETQRNKGNFPGRFSGRQFSNSRSEMNVSTLELGDSALYLCASGTGEWEEKLFFGSGTQLSVL.

The chain is built from TRBV5-1 and TRBJ2-7; 10 nucleotides align to TRBD1. The CDR3 runs 17 residues. Per the germline V gene, CDR1 is SGHRS and CDR2 is YFSETQ. Trimming at V came to 0 bases and at J to 3 bases, leaving 9 bases not matched to a gene. The CDR3 DNA reads as TGCGCCAGCAGCTTGGTCTCTGGGACAGGGGATATCTACGAGCAGTACTTC. Its protein product is CASSLVSGTGDIYEQYF.

The chain joins TRBV6-1 to TRBJ1-4; D is uncertain. Germline values: CDR1 MNHNS, CDR2 SASEGT. Deletions cut 4 bases from V and 8 bases from J, with 20 bases between. The CDR3 contains 16 residues. The CDR3 DNA sequence: TGTGCCAGCAGTGGCCCAAGGGTCATCTCAGGCGAAAAACTGTTTTTT. Translating gives CASSGPRVISGEKLFF.

This sequence joins TRBV27 and TRBJ1-5; D is ambiguous. CDR1 is MNHEY, CDR2 SMNVEV, per germline (reference sequence). This CDR3 region has 13 residues. V was cut by 3 bases and J by 5 bases, with 8 bases left in between. CDR3 region: CASSLGLDQPQHF. CDR3 bases: TGTGCCAGCAGTTTGGGCTTGGATCAGCCCCAGCATTTT.

The genes are TRBV7-9 and TRBJ2-1; D remains unclear. Germline lookup yields CDR1 SEHNR and CDR2 FQNEAQ (reference sequence). CDR3 length: 14 amino acids. The V end lost 2 bases, the J end lost 4 bases, and 9 bases lay between the germline ends. The CDR3 coding sequence is TGTGCCAGCAGCTTATCCGGGCCGTACAATGAGCAGTTCTTC. It encodes CASSLSGPYNEQFF.

A single count supports this clone. The gene calls are TRBV30 and TRBJ2-3; 9 bases fit TRBD2. This CDR3 spans 14 amino acids. Looked up from germline, CDR1 is GTSNPN and CDR2 is SVGIG (reference sequence). Trimming removed 3 bases from V and 0 bases from J; junction bases left unmatched: 1. The CDR3 region has the DNA TGTGCCTGGAGGCTAGCGGGGAGCACAGATACGCAGTATTTT. This encodes CAWRLAGSTDTQYF. The whole variable domain, filled in from reference TRBV30 and TRBJ2-3, reads SQTIHQWPATLVQPVGSPLSLECTVEGTSNPNLYWYRQAAGRGLQLLFYSVGIGQISSEVPQNLSASRPQDRQFILSSKKLLLSDSGFYLCAWRLAGSTDTQYFGPGTRLTVL.

This chain links TRBV30 with TRBJ2-2; no definite D call. This CDR3 is built from 14 residues. In germline, CDR1 is GTSNPN, CDR2 SVGIG (reference sequence). V shed 0 bases and J shed 5 bases, with 10 bases lying between them. The CDR3 nucleotides read TGTGCCTGGAGTGTAGGGCGGCGGACCGGGGAGCTGTTTTTT. Encoded protein: CAWSVGRRTGELFF.

The table lists this clone with a count of one. The V and J genes are TRBV25-1 and TRBJ1-2; D perhaps matches TRBD1 (6 bases). From germline, CDR1 is MGHDK and CDR2 SYGVNS. This CDR3 is built from 14 residues. Trimming took 3 bases from V and 8 from J, leaving 16 bases between them. The CDR3 nucleotides are TGTGCCAGCAGTGAGGGGTCGACAGGTTTAGGCTACACCTTC. Protein: CASSEGSTGLGYTF.

V is TRBV6-1 and J is TRBJ2-1; tentative D call: TRBD2 (5 bases). The CDR3 has 21 amino acids. The germline CDR1 and CDR2 sequences are MNHNS and SASEGT. V lost 2 bases, J lost 3 bases, and 29 bases lay in between. This CDR3 is CASSERYGPKRASWNYNEQFF. The CDR3 DNA reads TGTGCCAGCAGTGAAAGGTACGGGCCGAAGAGGGCCTCATGGAACTACAATGAGCAGTTCTTC.

J is TRBJ2-5 and V is TRBV5-1; 7 positions match TRBD2. Germline V gene lookup returns CDR1 SGHRS and CDR2 YFSETQ. The trim removed 3 bases at V and 4 bases at J, leaving 3 bases unmatched. CDR3 length: 13 residues. This chain's CDR3 is CASSYTSVETQYF. CDR3 DNA sequence: TGCGCCAGCAGCTATACTAGCGTAGAGACCCAGTACTTC.

V gene TRBV9 combines with J gene TRBJ2-1; D may match TRBD1 or TRBD2 (5 bases each). Trimming removed 4 bases at V and 7 bases at J, with 12 bases between. The CDR3 contains 13 residues. Germline V gene lookup returns CDR1 SGDLS and CDR2 YYNGEE. CDR3 in amino acids: CASSKRGDNEQFF. The CDR3 nucleotides read TGTGCCAGCAGCAAGAGGGGTGATAATGAGCAGTTCTTC.

The count of this clone is one. The V gene is TRBV5-4, the J gene TRBJ2-7, with 11 bases aligning to TRBD2. This CDR3 is built from 15 residues. Looked up from germline, CDR1 is SGHNT and CDR2 is YYREEE (reference sequence). V was clipped by 3 bases and J by 2 bases; unmatched bases: 4. For the CDR3, the DNA is TGTGCCAGCAGCTCGTCGGGACTAGCGGCCTACGAGCAGTACTTC. Protein: CASSSSGLAAYEQYF.

The J gene is TRBJ1-2, the V gene TRBV6-5; D is unclear. CDR1 and CDR2 from the germline V gene are MNHEY and SVGAGI. The ends were cut back, 1 base at V and 8 bases at J, with 8 bases in the middle. The CDR3 is 12 amino acids. The CDR3, as DNA: TGTGCCAGCAGTTACTATCTGGGGGGCTACACCTTC. Protein: CASSYYLGGYTF.

This chain connects TRBV6-5 to TRBJ1-1, with D unclear. CDR1 and CDR2 (germline): MNHEY, SVGAGI. The CDR3 has 11 amino acids. V was cut by 7 bases and J by 3 bases, with 6 bases left in between. This chain's CDR3 is CASNLHTEAFF. CDR3 sequence (DNA): TGTGCCAGCAACCTCCACACTGAAGCTTTCTTT.

The chain couples TRBV7-3 to TRBJ2-1; D uncertain. CDR3 length equals 14 residues. Trimming shortened V by 2 bases and J by 7 bases, and 12 bases separated the two germline ends. Germline lookup yields CDR1 SGHTA and CDR2 FQGTGA. The CDR3 region has the DNA TGTGCCAGCAGCTTAGTCGGCAGAACTAATGAGCAGTTCTTC. Protein sequence: CASSLVGRTNEQFF.

The rearrangement links TRBV7-8 to TRBJ2-1; D may be TRBD1 (5 bases). CDR3 size: 17 residues. The V end was cut by 0 bases, the J end by 10 bases, with 22 bases between. Germline assignment: CDR1 SGHVS and CDR2 FQNEAQ. This CDR3 is CASSLAQPGFGAWEQFF. In DNA, the CDR3 is TGTGCCAGCAGCTTAGCGCAGCCAGGGTTCGGTGCCTGGGAGCAGTTCTTC.

This sequence joins TRBV7-8 and TRBJ2-7, with 9 bases matching TRBD1. The V gene end was trimmed by 6 bases and the J gene end by 5 bases; junction bases not matched to a gene: 8. This CDR3 spans 14 amino acids. Germline loops: CDR1 SGHVS, CDR2 FQNEAQ. The CDR3 reads CASRKTGGRNEQYF. The CDR3 DNA sequence: TGTGCCAGCAGGAAGACAGGGGGACGAAACGAGCAGTACTTC.

This chain joins TRBV30 and TRBJ2-3; D gene ambiguous. The CDR3 has 12 residues. CDR1 is GTSNPN and CDR2 is SVGIG in the germline V gene (reference sequence). Trimming removed 4 bases at V and 0 bases at J, with 5 bases between. CDR3 DNA: TGTGCCTGGAAGGCCAGCACAGATACGCAGTATTTT. Translated: CAWKASTDTQYF.

The genes are TRBV2 and TRBJ1-3; no clear D. From germline, CDR1 is SNHLY and CDR2 FYNNEI. V shed 6 bases and J shed 2 bases, with 8 bases lying between them. The CDR3 has 13 amino acids. CDR3 sequence (DNA): TGTGCCAGCAGAACTGATACTGGAAACACCATATATTTT. It specifies CASRTDTGNTIYF.

The V call is TRBV19, the J call TRBJ2-7; D is perhaps TRBD1 (8 bases). Germline V gene sequence: CDR1 LNHDA, CDR2 SQIVND (reference sequence). This CDR3 comprises 14 residues. Trimming left V 6 bases short and J 6 bases short, with 18 bases between. The CDR3 bases are TGTGCCAGTAGCCGGAACAGGGGGGAGGGCGAGCAGTACTTC. Amino acid sequence: CASSRNRGEGEQYF.

The V call is TRBV7-6, the J call TRBJ2-5; no clear D gene. V lost 5 bases to trimming and J lost 3 bases, with 4 bases between them. This CDR3 comprises 11 residues. Germline V CDR1 and CDR2: SGHVS, FNYEAQ. CDR3 sequence (DNA): TGTGCCAGCAGCGCTAAAGAGACCCAGTACTTC. Translation: CASSAKETQYF.

Written as DNA, the CDR3 is TGTGCCAGCAGTTCACGGACTAGCGGGGAATACAATGAGCAGTTCTTC. It translates to CASSSRTSGEYNEQFF. The rearrangement links TRBV27 to TRBJ2-1, with 12 bases that match TRBD2. The V and J ends lost 4 bases and 4 bases, in that order; junction bases with no gene match: 5. The CDR3 is 16 amino acids. Per the germline V gene, CDR1 is MNHEY and CDR2 is SMNVEV (reference sequence).

V usage is TRBV6-6 and J usage is TRBJ2-1, with 9 bases matching TRBD2. Per germline, CDR1 MNHNY and CDR2 SVGAGI (reference sequence). V gave up 0 bases and J gave up 8 bases; unmatched junction bases: 5. The CDR3 runs to 15 residues. The CDR3 nucleotides are TGTGCCAGCAGTTACTCTGGCGGGGGGGCCTATGAGCAGTTCTTC. Amino acid sequence: CASSYSGGGAYEQFF.